This T cell receptor (beta chain) was recorded in a study of shared clonotypes between healthy human individuals. Study-level results: Non-shared clonotypes showed lower generation probabilities than clonotypes common to all four donors.

TCRdb's copy holds only in-frame clones and misses some; the assay was immunoSEQ multiplex PCR. Altogether about 770,000 clones are present, 55% to 80% being singletons, with the ten largest covering roughly 1.8%. Trimming took off 4 bases at V and 2 bases at J, with 10 bases between the two ends. CDR1 and CDR2 from the germline V gene are SGHRS and YFSETQ. CDR3 length: 14 amino acids. As for this clone: As yet, its antigen is unknown. A clone one base away is much larger, so this may be a read error. This sample includes further DNA sequences coding for the same CDR3.

The chain carries TRBV5-1 and TRBJ1-3; TRBD1 might be the D (5 bases). The sample comprised memory CD4+ T cells sorted from blood. The sample's subset: CD45RA-negative fraction. The sequence was obtained from a woman aged 25 to 39 in good health. The CDR3 is CASSVGTAGNTIYF. The CDR3 DNA sequence: TGCGCCAGCAGCGTTGGGACGGCTGGAAACACCATATATTTT.